The source of this TCR beta chain is a study of tumor-infiltrating lymphocytes in localized non-small cell lung cancer. Turning to the study itself: Tumor tissue and non-adjacent uninvolved lung came from each patient.

The CDR3 has 14 residues. V shed 5 bases and J shed 2 bases, with 13 bases lying between them. Germline V gene sequence: CDR1 MNHNY, CDR2 SVGAGI (reference sequence). The method was immunoSEQ multiplex PCR; TCRdb's version includes in-frame clones alone and lacks a portion of them. The repertoire has roughly 9,500 clones, 60% to 80% of them found once; the top ten carry about 15%. A single count supports this clone. The chain recombines TRBV6-6 with TRBJ2-7; TRBD2 might be the D (6 bases). This receptor was taken from a human donor with non-small cell lung cancer. The source material was lung tumor tissue. CDR3 protein: CASSPGTFTYEQYF. CDR3 DNA sequence: TGTGCCAGCAGTCCCGGGACTTTCACCTACGAGCAGTACTTC.